Below, 3 T cell receptor beta chains from the same sample are listed, as sequenced in a study of T cell responses to AZD1222 COVID-19 vaccine. Some clones are missing from TCRdb's copy, which holds only in-frame ones; the method was immunoSEQ multiplex PCR. The sample has 95,000 to 110,000 clones, around nine tenths seen once. Sample: peripheral blood, taken 28 days after the second AZD1222 dose. All receptors come from an adult who received the AZD1222 COVID-19 vaccine.

The chain employs TRBV7-8 and TRBJ1-4; TRBD1 might be the D (5 bases). The CDR3 consists of 15 residues. Trimming cost V 3 bases and J 2 bases, with 10 bases left between them. Per the germline V gene, CDR1 is SGHVS and CDR2 is FQNEAQ. In nucleotides, the CDR3 is TGTGCCAGCAGCTTCGATGGGGGGACTAATGAAAAACTGTTTTTT. It yields the protein CASSFDGGTNEKLFF.

The chain joins TRBV4-1 to TRBJ2-5; 11 bases match TRBD1. Germline values: CDR1 MGHRA, CDR2 YSYEKL. The CDR3 totals 16 residues. Germline trimming cut 2 bases from V and 4 bases from J; bases unmatched to any gene: 6. CDR3 in amino acids: CASSQSPGTGGETQYF. CDR3 nucleotide sequence: TGCGCCAGCAGCCAAAGTCCCGGGACAGGGGGAGAGACCCAGTACTTC.

The V gene is TRBV19, the J gene TRBJ2-7, with a weak D call TRBD1 (6 bases). Germline CDR1 LNHDA, CDR2 SQIVND (reference sequence). The V end was cut by 5 bases, the J end by 4 bases, with 15 bases between. This CDR3 has 14 amino acids. CDR3 amino acids: CASSPSRDTYEQYF. CDR3 nucleotide sequence: TGTGCCAGTAGTCCGTCCCGGGACACGTACGAGCAGTACTTC.